The TCR beta chain described here comes from a study of blood T cell repertoires in COVID-19. About the study: Collection of acute and convalescent COVID-19 samples took place in the United States, Italy and Spain. Sources were T cells, B-cell-depleted T cells, or PBMCs; the material itself was cDNA or gDNA.

Some clones are missing from TCRdb's copy, which holds only in-frame ones; the method was immunoSEQ multiplex PCR. The table shows 300,000 to 450,000 clones, with roughly 85% occurring only once. J gave up 7 bases and V 5 bases, and 6 bases lay outside the gene matches. CDR1 is MNHEY, CDR2 SMNVEV, per germline (reference sequence). The CDR3 sequence is 15 residues long. This rearrangement joins TRBV27 to TRBJ1-6, with 9 bases fitting TRBD1. Sequenced input: peripheral blood. The receptor comes from a woman aged 18-29 years with acute or convalescent COVID-19. CDR3 loop: CASSPRTGDNSPLHF. CDR3 in DNA: TGTGCCAGCAGTCCCCGGACAGGGGACAATTCACCCCTCCACTTT.